The 19 T cell receptor beta chains below were found in one sample sequenced in a study of response to subunit inactivated influenza vaccine. TCRdb independently ran MiXCR on the RT-PCR reads; one entry per CDR3 protein. The sample has 500,000 to 600,000 distinct CDR3 sequences; 6% to 9% are singletons. Sequences were derived from PBMCs from blood, sampled 23 months after vaccination. The receptors derive from a man aged 50 to 69 who received an inactivated influenza vaccine.

This clonotype showed up just once. A read error is possible here, since a much larger clone lies one base away. The rearrangement links TRBV12-3 or TRBV12-4 to TRBJ2-1, with D perhaps matching TRBD2 (5 bases). The germline V and J ends were trimmed by 2 bases and 6 bases, with 8 bases remaining between them. The CDR3 has 13 residues. CDR3 residues: CASSLQEANEQFF. CDR3 DNA: TGTGCCAGCAGTTTACAGGAGGCCAATGAGCAGTTCTTC.

J is TRBJ2-7 and V is TRBV20-1, with D possibly being TRBD1 (6 bases). Germline lookup yields CDR1 DFQATT and CDR2 SNEGSKA (reference sequence). The CDR3 has 15 amino acids. V lost 5 bases to trimming and J lost 2 bases, with 19 bases between them. Here the CDR3 reads CSAHRDMTLPYEQYF. CDR3 sequence (DNA): TGCAGTGCTCACCGGGACATGACTCTTCCCTACGAGCAGTACTTC.

This clonotype was found a few times. V usage is TRBV6-5 and J usage is TRBJ2-1; TRBD1 matches at 8 bases. V lost 2 bases to trimming and J lost 1 base; unmatched junction nucleotides: 10. This CDR3 has 18 residues. The germline CDR1 and CDR2 sequences are MNHEY and SVGAGI. CDR3: CASSYTVAGTGSYNEQFF. CDR3 nucleotides: TGTGCCAGCAGTTACACCGTAGCCGGGACAGGTTCCTACAATGAGCAGTTCTTC.

This clonotype was seen at least ten times. CDR3 bases: TGCAGTGCAAACCATGCCGCGAGAGAGACCCAGTACTTC. It yields the protein CSANHAARETQYF. The gene calls are TRBV20-1 and TRBJ2-5, with unresolved D. The V end was cut by 6 bases, the J end by 4 bases, with 15 bases between. The CDR3 is 13 amino acids. From germline, CDR1 is DFQATT and CDR2 SNEGSKA (reference sequence).

The chain uses TRBV12-3 or TRBV12-4 and TRBJ1-2; 9 bases line up with TRBD1. J gave up 4 bases and V 6 bases, and 9 bases lay outside the gene matches. The CDR3 length is 15 residues. In DNA, the CDR3 is TGTGCCAGCAGCCCAAGGACAGGGGACTTCTATGGCTACACCTTC. Protein sequence: CASSPRTGDFYGYTF.

Many counts were recorded for this clonotype. The CDR3 region is CASSQAEKLFF. CDR3 sequence (DNA): TGTGCCAGCAGCCAAGCTGAAAAACTGTTTTTT. V usage is TRBV3-1 and J usage is TRBJ1-4; D gene ambiguous. V lost 1 base and J lost 7, with 1 base in between. The germline V gene encodes CDR1 LGHDT and CDR2 YNNKEL (reference sequence). This CDR3 region has 11 residues.

There are a few counts of this clonotype. V gene TRBV10-3 combines with J gene TRBJ2-7, with 12 bases that match TRBD1. The CDR3 is 16 residues long. CDR1 and CDR2 from the germline V gene are ENHRY and SYGVKD. The V gene end was trimmed by 5 bases and the J gene end by 1 base; junction bases not matched to a gene: 6. For the CDR3, the DNA is TGTGCCATCAGTACTCCGGGACAGGGGGCGTCCTACGAGCAGTACTTC. It translates to CAISTPGQGASYEQYF.

The chain employs TRBV20-1 and TRBJ2-7; D gene ambiguous. CDR1 is DFQATT, CDR2 SNEGSKA, per germline (reference sequence). The germline V and J ends were trimmed by 8 bases and 0 bases, with 11 bases remaining between them. The CDR3 is 12 amino acids. Here the CDR3 reads CSPPLSSYEQYF. The CDR3 nucleotides read TGCAGTCCGCCCCTGAGCTCCTACGAGCAGTACTTC.

The chain links TRBV10-3 to TRBJ2-5, with 11 bases identical to TRBD1. The CDR3 spans 16 residues. The junction had 4 bases not matched to a gene; V was cut back by 0 bases and J by 4 bases. Germline CDR1 is ENHRY and CDR2 is SYGVKD. The CDR3 loop reads CAISESRTGGRETQYF. As DNA, the CDR3 is TGTGCCATCAGTGAGTCGAGGACAGGGGGCAGAGAGACCCAGTACTTC.

This clonotype was observed at least ten times. CDR3 coding DNA: TGTGCCAGCAGTGAAGTAGGGACTATTTACAATGAGCAGTTCTTC. This translates into CASSEVGTIYNEQFF. The chain couples TRBV2 to TRBJ2-1, with 7 bases aligning to TRBD2. Per the germline V gene, CDR1 is SNHLY and CDR2 is FYNNEI. V lost 1 base and J lost 4; bases outside the gene matches: 4. The CDR3 has 15 amino acids.

V gene TRBV5-1 combines with J gene TRBJ2-2; tentatively, D is TRBD1 (6 bases). This CDR3 region has 15 residues. CDR1 is SGHRS, CDR2 YFSETQ, per germline. V was pared by 2 bases and J by 3 bases, with 11 bases between. The DNA for the CDR3 is TGCGCCAGCAGCTTATCAGGGGCAGACACCGGGGAGCTGTTTTTT. It yields the protein CASSLSGADTGELFF.

A single count supports this clonotype. The V gene is TRBV5-5, the J gene TRBJ2-4; D uncertain. Germline CDR1 SGHKS, CDR2 YYEKEE (reference sequence). The germline V and J ends were trimmed by 4 bases and 6 bases, with 11 bases remaining between them. CDR3 length: 13 residues. The CDR3 bases are TGTGCCAGCAGCGTCGACCTTGGAAACATTCAGTACTTC. Its translation is CASSVDLGNIQYF.

The chain uses TRBV15 and TRBJ2-1; D not certain. Trimming took 1 base from V and 8 from J, leaving 15 bases between them. The CDR3 contains 15 residues. CDR1 LNHNV and CDR2 YYDKDF come from the germline V gene (reference sequence). CDR3 loop: CATSRVVEGFYEQFF. The CDR3 DNA is TGTGCCACCAGCAGAGTGGTGGAAGGATTCTATGAGCAGTTCTTC.

This clonotype was counted at least ten times. V and J are TRBV10-3 and TRBJ2-7; D gene ambiguous. This CDR3 region has 12 residues. Germline CDR1 reads ENHRY; CDR2 reads SYGVKD. V lost 5 bases and J 5 bases, leaving 10 bases between the germline ends. This CDR3 reads CAISFSGDEQYF. As DNA, the CDR3 is TGTGCCATCAGTTTTAGTGGGGACGAGCAGTACTTC.

This sequence joins TRBV29-1 and TRBJ2-1; 14 bases fit TRBD2. CDR1 SQVTM and CDR2 ANQGSEA come from the germline V gene. The V gene end was trimmed by 0 bases and the J gene end by 6 bases; junction bases not matched to a gene: 7. CDR3 length: 17 amino acids. CDR3 amino acids: CSVEDMGLAGEANEQFF. CDR3 nucleotide sequence: TGCAGCGTTGAAGATATGGGACTAGCGGGGGAGGCCAATGAGCAGTTCTTC.

This clonotype was seen a handful of times. The chain recombines TRBV5-1 with TRBJ2-7; 11 bases are a match to TRBD1. The CDR3 is made up of 17 amino acids. CDR1 and CDR2 from the germline V gene are SGHRS and YFSETQ. The V segment lost 0 bases and the J segment 6 bases; nucleotides outside the gene matches: 11. CDR3 DNA: TGCGCCAGCAGCTTGGCCGGTCCCGGGACAGGGGGTGGCGAGCAGTACTTC. Protein sequence: CASSLAGPGTGGGEQYF. Full variable domain (missing parts from reference TRBV5-1 and TRBJ2-7): KAGVTQTPRYLIKTRGQQVTLSCSPISGHRSVSWYQQTPGQGLQFLFEYFSETQRNKGNFPGRFSGRQFSNSRSEMNVSTLELGDSALYLCASSLAGPGTGGGEQYFGPGTRLTVT.

This clonotype has ten or more counts. Its ends do not fully match the called genes, so a read error is possible. The rearrangement uses TRBV27 and TRBJ2-7; D may be TRBD1 (6 bases). This CDR3 region has 14 residues. Germline V lookup: CDR1 MNHEY, CDR2 SMNVEV (reference sequence). CDR3 bases: TGTGCCAGCAGTTTCCAGGGGCAGACGTCAACACTCAATTTC. Its protein product is CASSFQGQTSTLNF.

This clonotype was observed many times. The chain joins TRBV29-1 to TRBJ2-7, with 11 positions matching TRBD1. V gave up 1 base and J gave up 2 bases; unmatched junction bases: 4. The CDR3 extends over 15 amino acids. CDR1 is SQVTM, CDR2 ANQGSEA, per germline. The CDR3: CSVEGRTGGTYEQYF. CDR3 DNA sequence: TGCAGCGTTGAAGGGAGGACAGGGGGCACCTACGAGCAGTACTTC.

This clonotype was seen many times. This rearrangement joins TRBV7-9 to TRBJ1-4; D might be TRBD1 (5 bases). Trimming removed 5 bases from V and 4 bases from J, with 11 bases in between. This CDR3 has 14 amino acids. Germline loops: CDR1 SEHNR, CDR2 FQNEAQ (reference sequence). CDR3 residues: CASSPRGNNEKLFF. The CDR3 nucleotides are TGTGCCAGCAGCCCCCGGGGGAATAATGAAAAACTGTTTTTT. Supplemented by reference TRBV7-9 and TRBJ1-4, the full variable domain reads DTGVSQNPRHKITKRGQNVTFRCDPISEHNRLYWYRQTLGQGPEFLTYFQNEAQLEKSRLLSDRFSAERPKGSFSTLEIQRTEQGDSAMYLCASSPRGNNEKLFFGSGTQLSVL.